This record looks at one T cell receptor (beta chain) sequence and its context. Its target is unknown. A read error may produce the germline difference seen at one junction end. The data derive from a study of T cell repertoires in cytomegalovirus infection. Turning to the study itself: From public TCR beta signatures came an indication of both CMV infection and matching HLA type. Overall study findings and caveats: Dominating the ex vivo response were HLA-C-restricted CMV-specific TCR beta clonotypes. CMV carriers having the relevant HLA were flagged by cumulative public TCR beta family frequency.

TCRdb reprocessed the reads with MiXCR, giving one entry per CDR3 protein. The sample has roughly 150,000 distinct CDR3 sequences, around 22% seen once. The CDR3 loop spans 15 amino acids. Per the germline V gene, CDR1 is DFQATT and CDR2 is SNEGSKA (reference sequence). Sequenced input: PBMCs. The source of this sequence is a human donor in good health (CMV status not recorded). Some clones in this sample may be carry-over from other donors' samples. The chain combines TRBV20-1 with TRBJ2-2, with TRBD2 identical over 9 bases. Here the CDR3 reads CSAKSGGPNTGELFF. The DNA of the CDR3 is TGCAGTGCAAAAAGCGGGGGGCCGAATACCGGGGAGCTGTTTTTT.